One and the same sample provided the 21 T cell receptor beta chains below, sequenced in a study of post-analysis software for immune sequencing data. No cognate antigen is known for these TCRs. Built from TCR beta cDNA, the libraries had unique molecular identifiers in them. TCRdb fed the PCR reads into MiXCR, producing one record per CDR3 protein. The sample has roughly 400,000 distinct CDR3 sequences, less than 40% seen once. General study findings and limits: Controls had lower frequencies than patients of five or six TRBV segments, which included TRBV5-6, TRBV5-1 and TRBV20-1.

The sample taken for sequencing was blood. The source is a girl aged 2-15 years with multiple sclerosis.

The rearrangement links TRBV6-2 or TRBV6-3 to TRBJ2-7, with 10 bases matching TRBD1. V was clipped by 5 bases and J by 3 bases; unmatched bases: 10. The CDR3 spans 16 residues. Germline V CDR1 and CDR2: MNHEY, SVGEGT. The CDR3 DNA reads as TGTGCCAGCAGTCCCAGAACCGGGACAGGGGACTACGAGCAGTACTTC. It encodes CASSPRTGTGDYEQYF.

The CDR3 spells CASSRPSGRALSHEQFF. Here the CDR3 DNA reads TGTGCCAGCAGCCGACCTAGCGGGAGGGCCCTTAGCCATGAGCAGTTCTTC. The J gene is TRBJ2-1, the V gene TRBV3-1; the match to TRBD2 covers 12 bases. After removal of 4 bases from V and 8 bases from J, the junction contained 12 bases not matched to a gene. The length of the CDR3 is 17 residues. CDR1 and CDR2 (germline): LGHDT, YNNKEL (reference sequence).

This clonotype has only a few counts. V is TRBV7-9 and J is TRBJ2-1; 12 bases fit TRBD2. The germline V gene has CDR1 SEHNR and CDR2 FQNEAQ (reference sequence). The V and J ends lost 5 bases and 7 bases, in that order; junction bases with no gene match: 18. CDR3 length equals 19 residues. The CDR3 loop is CASSPPSGRAIRDRNEQFF. CDR3 nucleotide sequence: TGTGCCAGCAGCCCCCCTAGCGGGAGGGCCATAAGAGATCGGAATGAGCAGTTCTTC.

CDR3 amino acids: CASSTLRGSGNTEAFF. The DNA of the CDR3 is TGTGCCAGCTCTACCCTCCGGGGGTCCGGGAACACTGAAGCTTTCTTT. The chain joins TRBV18 to TRBJ1-1, with D possibly being TRBD1 (5 bases). This CDR3 has 16 amino acids. V shed 6 bases and J shed 1 base, with 18 bases lying between them. Germline V gene lookup returns CDR1 KGHSH and CDR2 LQKENI.

The chain couples TRBV6-5 to TRBJ2-7; the match to TRBD1 covers 9 bases. The trim removed 6 bases at V and 4 bases at J, leaving 10 bases unmatched. Germline assignment: CDR1 MNHEY and CDR2 SVGAGI. CDR3 size: 15 residues. CDR3 protein: CASRRTGGTFYEQYF. The CDR3 DNA reads as TGTGCCAGCAGACGTACAGGGGGCACTTTTTACGAGCAGTACTTC.

V and J are TRBV7-2 and TRBJ1-5; TRBD1 matches at 7 bases. J lost 6 bases, V lost 4 bases, and 9 bases had no gene match. CDR3 length: 15 residues. In germline, CDR1 is SGHTA, CDR2 FQGNSA. CDR3 bases: TGTGCCAGCAGCTCCAGCAGGGGGGTGATTCAGCCCCAGCATTTT. This sequence encodes CASSSSRGVIQPQHF.

The chain combines TRBV3-1 with TRBJ2-7, with D unresolved. Germline CDR1 reads LGHDT; CDR2 reads YNNKEL (reference sequence). V lost 1 base to trimming and J lost 3 bases, with 10 bases between them. The CDR3 spans 14 residues. CDR3 DNA: TGTGCCAGCAGCCAAGGGCCCGGATACTACGAGCAGTACTTC. It is translated as CASSQGPGYYEQYF.

In this sample, this clonotype turned up a few times. The DNA of the CDR3 is TGTGCCAGCAGTTCCCCGGGGGGCGGAATGTTTTTT. As protein: CASSSPGGGMFF. V gene TRBV6-5 combines with J gene TRBJ1-4, with a possible D match to TRBD1 (6 bases). V lost 4 bases to trimming and J lost 15 bases, with 15 bases between them. Germline V gives CDR1 MNHEY, CDR2 SVGAGI. The CDR3 totals 12 residues.

CDR3 coding DNA: TGTGCCATCAGCGCTCAGGGGGCAGGAGATGAAAAACTGTTTTTT. It encodes CAISAQGAGDEKLFF. The chain has TRBV10-3 and TRBJ1-4; 8 nucleotides agree with TRBD1. V lost 6 bases and J lost 6; bases outside the gene matches: 9. CDR3 size: 15 residues. CDR1 and CDR2 (germline): ENHRY, SYGVKD.

The V and J genes are TRBV28 and TRBJ1-5; D ambiguous. V was cut by 10 bases and J by 1 base, with 20 bases left in between. Germline loops: CDR1 MDHEN, CDR2 SYDVKM. This CDR3 spans 16 amino acids. The DNA for the CDR3 is TGTGCCACCAACGCTATCTCCCGAGTGAGCAATCAGCCCCAGCATTTT. It yields the protein CATNAISRVSNQPQHF.

Worth noting for this clonotype: A read error may explain this, as a much larger clone is one base away. The chain joins TRBV12-3 or TRBV12-4 to TRBJ2-3; 9 nucleotides align to TRBD2. The CDR3 sequence is 15 residues long. The J segment lost 4 bases and the V segment lost 2 bases, leaving 4 bases of the junction unmatched. The CDR3 DNA reads TGTGCCAGCAGTTTAAGGCGGGGGGGCGCAGATACGCAGTATTTT. Protein sequence: CASSLRRGGADTQYF.

This clonotype was detected only a few times. The rearrangement links TRBV5-1 to TRBJ1-5; D is perhaps TRBD1 (6 bases). Germline V lookup: CDR1 SGHRS, CDR2 YFSETQ. This CDR3 contains 14 residues. V was cut by 5 bases and J by 4 bases, with 13 bases left in between. The CDR3 loop is CASRGSGENQPQHF. CDR3 nucleotide sequence: TGCGCCAGCAGAGGATCAGGGGAGAATCAGCCCCAGCATTTT.

V is TRBV9 and J is TRBJ2-7; D remains ambiguous. The CDR3 has 12 residues. Germline V lookup: CDR1 SGDLS, CDR2 YYNGEE. The V gene lost 3 bases and the J gene lost 2 bases, with 6 bases spanning the gap. CDR3 bases: TGTGCCAGCAGCGCCCTGACCTACGAGCAGTACTTC. Protein sequence: CASSALTYEQYF.

This clonotype has more than one count but fewer than ten. The CDR3, as DNA: TGTGCCAGCAGTTACGGGACACCGGATCCCTACGAGCAGTACTTC. Its translation: CASSYGTPDPYEQYF. The rearrangement joins TRBV6-5 to TRBJ2-7; D might be TRBD1 (6 bases). The V end was cut by 2 bases, the J end by 2 bases, with 13 bases between. The germline CDR1 and CDR2 sequences are MNHEY and SVGAGI. This CDR3 has 15 residues.

The chain is built from TRBV19 and TRBJ2-6; D might be TRBD2 (5 bases). This CDR3 has 17 amino acids. Trimming took off 5 bases at V and 0 bases at J, with 14 bases between the two ends. Germline values: CDR1 LNHDA, CDR2 SQIVND (reference sequence). The CDR3 loop reads CASSDRRGPSGANVLTF. The CDR3 DNA follows: TGTGCCAGTAGTGACCGGAGAGGGCCCTCTGGGGCCAACGTCCTGACTTTC.

This clonotype was seen a few times. V and J are TRBV5-1 and TRBJ2-7, with 12 nucleotides matching TRBD2. Germline trimming cut 4 bases from V and 3 bases from J; bases unmatched to any gene: 8. Germline assignment: CDR1 SGHRS and CDR2 YFSETQ. The CDR3 sequence is 16 residues long. CDR3 sequence (DNA): TGCGCCAGCAGCGTGACTAGCGGGGGAGGAGGCTACGAGCAGTACTTC. Amino acid sequence: CASSVTSGGGGYEQYF.

This clonotype was observed at least ten times. The gene calls are TRBV10-3 and TRBJ2-1, with D hard to call. CDR1 is ENHRY and CDR2 is SYGVKD in the germline V gene. V dropped 0 bases and J dropped 2 bases, with 8 bases sitting between them. The CDR3 consists of 15 residues. The CDR3 DNA follows: TGTGCCATCAGTGAGTCGAGGCAACCCTACAATGAGCAGTTCTTC. This codes for CAISESRQPYNEQFF.

The chain uses TRBV12-3 or TRBV12-4 and TRBJ2-7; D call uncertain. V lost 5 bases and J 2 bases, leaving 16 bases between the germline ends. The CDR3 is 15 residues long. The CDR3 DNA is TGTGCCAGCAGTCGATACCCTAACGGCCCCTACGAGCAGTACTTC. Amino acids: CASSRYPNGPYEQYF.

The chain uses TRBV11-2 and TRBJ2-7; D unresolved. The ends were cut back, 7 bases at V and 2 bases at J, with 12 bases in the middle. The germline gives CDR1 SGHAT, CDR2 FQNNGV. This CDR3 spans 13 amino acids. The CDR3, as DNA: TGTGCCAGCAATGATCGAACAACCTACGAGCAGTACTTC. Amino acid sequence: CASNDRTTYEQYF.

This clonotype was picked up a small number of times. This sequence joins TRBV28 and TRBJ2-4; TRBD2 matches 8 bases. The end of the DNA is better explained by TRBJ2-7, so the J call may be wrong. This CDR3 region has 18 residues. Looked up from germline, CDR1 is MDHEN and CDR2 is SYDVKM. CDR3 region: CASSSGTFWTSGSNEQYF. The CDR3 nucleotides are TGTGCCAGCAGCTCCGGGACCTTTTGGACAAGCGGGAGCAACGAGCAGTACTTC.

V gene TRBV9 combines with J gene TRBJ2-5; the D gene is possibly TRBD2 (6 bases). The better agreement between TRBJ2-7 and the DNA end casts doubt on the J call. In germline, CDR1 is SGDLS, CDR2 YYNGEE. The CDR3 runs to 15 residues. The CDR3, as DNA: TGTGCCAGCAGCGCGGACTATTCACCAACTTACGAGCAGTACTTC. Its protein is CASSADYSPTYEQYF.